This TCR beta chain was captured by sequencing in a study of vaccination and CD4 T cells after COVID-19. General study results and limits: With convalescent patients, a median approximately 90% of reactive clones emerged solely after vaccination. Going from approximately 21 to 38, median SARS-CoV-2-reactive clonotypes did not rise significantly.

Trimming pared 6 bases from V and 7 bases from J, leaving 10 bases between. CDR1 LNHNV and CDR2 YYDKDF come from the germline V gene (reference sequence). This CDR3 comprises 12 residues. Stated treatment: roughly 10-day PBMC culture with coronavirus spike peptide pools or control peptides (ViraFEST assay). TCR sequencing followed the expansion of antigen-specific T cells with peptide pools in ViraFEST. This clonotype was found a few times. The antigen is undetermined. The Oncomine TCR Beta short-read assay sequenced DNA from cultured CD4+ T cells. TCRdb called the PCR reads again in MiXCR, with one record for every CDR3 protein. This sample has more than 10,000 distinct CDR3 sequences, with roughly half found just once.

The sample was CD4+ T cells from blood, cultured in vitro. V usage is TRBV15 and J usage is TRBJ1-5, with TRBD1 as a possible D gene (6 bases). The clonotype was recovered from a human donor who had recovered from COVID-19. This CDR3 is CATSPRGQPQHF. The CDR3 bases are TGTGCCACCAGTCCCAGGGGACAGCCCCAGCATTTT.